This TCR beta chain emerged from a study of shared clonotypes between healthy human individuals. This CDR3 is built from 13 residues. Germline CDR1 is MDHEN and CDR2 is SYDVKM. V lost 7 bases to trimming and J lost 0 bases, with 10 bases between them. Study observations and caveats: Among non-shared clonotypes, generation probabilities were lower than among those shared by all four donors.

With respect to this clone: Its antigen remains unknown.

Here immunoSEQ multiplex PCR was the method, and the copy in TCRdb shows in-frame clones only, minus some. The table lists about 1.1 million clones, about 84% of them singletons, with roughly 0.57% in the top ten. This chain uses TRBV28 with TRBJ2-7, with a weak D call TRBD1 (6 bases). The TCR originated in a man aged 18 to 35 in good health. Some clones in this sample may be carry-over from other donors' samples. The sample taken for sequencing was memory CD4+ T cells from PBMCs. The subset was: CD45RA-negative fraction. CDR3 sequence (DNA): TGTGCCAGCAAATTGGACAGCTCCTACGAGCAGTACTTC. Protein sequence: CASKLDSSYEQYF. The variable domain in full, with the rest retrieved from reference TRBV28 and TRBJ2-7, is DVKVTQSSRYLVKRTGEKVFLECVQDMDHENMFWYRQDPGLGLRLIYFSYDVKMKEKGDIPEGYSVSREKKERFSLILESASTNQTSMYLCASKLDSSYEQYFGPGTRLTVT.